This T cell receptor (beta chain) derives from a study of blood T cells in healthy people across ages. Study background: About one barcoded TCR beta cDNA was captured per two T cells.

General observations from the study: Naive T cell percentage strongly correlated with TCR beta diversity.

Next came a second PCR, run for about 6 to 12 cycles, which used a sample-barcoded 5' primer along with a J-beta primer mix. Every sample produced at least 2.5 million CDR3-containing paired-end reads. TCRdb reprocessed the 5' RACE reads via MiXCR and lists one record per CDR3 protein. The sample carries 630,000 or so distinct CDR3 sequences, about 32% recorded once. To note about this clonotype: Its matching antigen is unknown.

Extraction yielded at least 6 micrograms of total RNA per sample. With 6 bases removed from V and 4 bases from J, the gap between germline ends came to 23 bases. CDR1 and CDR2 from the germline V gene are GTSNPN and SVGIG (reference sequence). This CDR3 contains 16 residues. The chain joins TRBV30 to TRBJ2-3; D may match TRBD1 or TRBD2 (5 bases each). Source material: blood. The clonotype was recovered from a woman of 80 years or more in good health. CDR3 in amino acids: CACCFGRGRGADTQYF. DNA for the CDR3: TGTGCCTGTTGTTTCGGGCGCGGCCGAGGGGCAGATACGCAGTATTTT.